This T cell receptor (beta chain) derives from a study of cytomegalovirus exposure and HLA in healthy donors. Study summary: Among a few hundred genotyped donors, about 85% fell in the Caucasian-associated ancestry cluster.

Germline lookup yields CDR1 SGDLS and CDR2 YYNGEE. This CDR3 comprises 14 residues. Trimming took 3 bases from V and 4 from J; bases not matched to a gene: 6. PCR primers comprised 60 Vbeta and 13 Jbeta primers. Measured with immunoSEQ multiplex PCR; TCRdb has only the in-frame clones, and not every one. This table lists more than 45,000 clones. The specimen sequenced was PBMCs. This sequence was found in a woman aged 60 to 75 in good health and CMV-seropositive. The V call is TRBV9, the J call TRBJ1-2, with TRBD1 matching 7 bases. CDR3 amino acids: CASSAQQGGYGYTF. Here the CDR3 DNA reads TGTGCCAGCAGCGCCCAGCAGGGGGGCTATGGCTACACCTTC. Based on the CDR3 plus reference TRBV9 and TRBJ1-2, the full variable domain is DSGVTQTPKHLITATGQRVTLRCSPRSGDLSVYWYQQSLDQGLQFLIQYYNGEERAKGNILERFSAQQFPDLHSELNLSSLELGDSALYFCASSAQQGGYGYTFGSGTRLTVV.